One and the same sample provided the 20 T cell receptor beta chains below, sequenced in a study of cytomegalovirus exposure and HLA in healthy donors. The PCR was carried out with 60 Vbeta primers and 13 Jbeta primers. Repertoires were generated with immunoSEQ multiplex PCR, while TCRdb's copy carries only in-frame clones and drops some. The repertoire holds roughly 140,000 clones, with roughly 62% as singletons. Material for sequencing was PBMCs. These receptors came from a man aged 60 to 69 in good health and CMV-seronegative.

V usage is TRBV5-1 and J usage is TRBJ2-1, with 11 bases matching TRBD2. Per the germline V gene, CDR1 is SGHRS and CDR2 is YFSETQ. The ends lost 0 bases at V and 0 bases at J; junction bases unmatched: 8. The CDR3 spans 19 residues. This chain's CDR3 is CASSLALASGRSSYNEQFF. The CDR3 DNA is TGCGCCAGCAGCTTGGCCCTGGCTAGCGGGAGGAGCTCCTACAATGAGCAGTTCTTC.

The V call is TRBV7-3, the J call TRBJ2-2, with D tentatively TRBD2 (7 bases). The germline V gene encodes CDR1 SGHTA and CDR2 FQGTGA. This CDR3 is built from 16 residues. The V gene lost 6 bases and the J gene lost 0 bases, with 14 bases spanning the gap. The CDR3 nucleotides are TGTGCCAGCAGTATGGGAGGGGGTGCGAACACCGGGGAGCTGTTTTTT. Amino acid sequence: CASSMGGGANTGELFF.

This clone was detected a few times. The chain recombines TRBV10-3 with TRBJ2-2, with 7 bases aligning to TRBD2. This CDR3 contains 16 residues. Looked up from germline, CDR1 is ENHRY and CDR2 is SYGVKD. The V segment lost 0 bases and the J segment 5 bases; nucleotides outside the gene matches: 6. CDR3 sequence (DNA): TGTGCCATCAGTGAGTCGGTTGGGGAGGGAACCGGGGAGCTGTTTTTT. Translation gives CAISESVGEGTGELFF.

The rearrangement uses TRBV11-1 and TRBJ1-1, with TRBD1 matching 10 bases. This CDR3 is built from 18 residues. Trimming cost V 5 bases and J 1 base; bases outside gene matches: 13. Germline CDR1 SGHAT, CDR2 FQDESV (reference sequence). The CDR3 loop reads CASSHDRGPVFPNTEAFF. DNA for the CDR3: TGTGCCAGCAGCCACGACAGGGGGCCTGTATTCCCGAACACTGAAGCTTTCTTT.

This chain uses TRBV19 with TRBJ1-5, with 12 bases fitting TRBD1. CDR1 is LNHDA, CDR2 SQIVND, per germline (reference sequence). The CDR3 is 17 amino acids. V lost 3 bases and J lost 7; bases outside the gene matches: 10. The CDR3 protein is CASSILPGQGAGQPQHF. CDR3 coding DNA: TGTGCCAGTAGTATTCTCCCGGGACAGGGGGCAGGACAGCCCCAGCATTTT.

This clone has only one observation. The chain uses TRBV28 and TRBJ2-5; 14 bases are shared with TRBD2. The CDR3 extends over 17 amino acids. With 4 bases clipped from V and 0 bases from J, the junction kept 4 bases outside the gene matches. CDR1 is MDHEN and CDR2 is SYDVKM in the germline V gene. Here the CDR3 reads CASSSGLAGGNQETQYF. The CDR3 region has the DNA TGTGCCAGCAGTTCAGGACTAGCGGGAGGAAACCAAGAGACCCAGTACTTC.

V and J are TRBV5-8 and TRBJ2-3; a possible D gene is TRBD2 (5 bases). V dropped 6 bases and J dropped 5 bases, with 19 bases sitting between them. The CDR3 loop spans 15 amino acids. Germline CDR1 reads SGHTS; CDR2 reads YDEGEE. DNA for the CDR3: TGTGCCAGCACCCCCGTTGCTAGCCCCGGAGATACGCAGTATTTT. Encoded protein: CASTPVASPGDTQYF.

This rearrangement joins TRBV5-1 to TRBJ2-4, with D maybe TRBD2 (6 bases). The ends were cut back, 4 bases at V and 1 base at J, with 12 bases in the middle. There are 15 residues in the CDR3. Germline assignment: CDR1 SGHRS and CDR2 YFSETQ. CDR3 loop: CASSPGDFAKNIQYF. CDR3 nucleotides: TGCGCCAGCAGCCCCGGGGACTTCGCCAAAAACATTCAGTACTTC.

CDR3 region: CASSASGTGGLNEQFF. CDR3 nucleotides: TGTGCCAGCAGCGCTTCCGGGACAGGGGGGCTCAATGAGCAGTTCTTC. The chain joins TRBV5-4 to TRBJ2-1; 11 bases align to TRBD1. Germline V gene lookup returns CDR1 SGHNT and CDR2 YYREEE (reference sequence). Trimming at V came to 4 bases and at J to 6 bases, leaving 9 bases not matched to a gene. The CDR3 totals 16 residues.

The chain links TRBV5-6 to TRBJ1-4, with 7 nucleotides matching TRBD1. Germline V gene data show CDR1 as SGHDT and CDR2 as YYEEEE. The CDR3 sequence is 15 residues long. With 0 bases clipped from V and 3 bases from J, the junction kept 2 bases outside the gene matches. CDR3 in amino acids: CASSLEQGSNEKLFF. The CDR3 bases are TGTGCCAGCAGCTTGGAACAGGGGTCTAATGAAAAACTGTTTTTT.

This rearrangement joins TRBV10-3 to TRBJ2-3; perhaps TRBD1 as D (6 bases). The CDR3 spans 15 residues. Germline CDR1 and CDR2: ENHRY and SYGVKD. V lost 6 bases to trimming and J lost 0 bases, with 13 bases between them. In DNA form, the CDR3 reads TGTGCCATCAGCCGGACAGTGCAAAGCACAGATACGCAGTATTTT. It encodes CAISRTVQSTDTQYF.

This clone was counted only a few times. The chain is built from TRBV5-4 and TRBJ2-7, with a weak D call TRBD1 (5 bases). The CDR3 consists of 15 residues. V was shortened by 7 bases and J by 5 bases, with 22 bases between the two germline ends. Germline assignment: CDR1 SGHNT and CDR2 YYREEE (reference sequence). CDR3 nucleotides: TGTGCCAGCTCCTCGGACCCAGTTGGCAGGGACGAGCAGTACTTC. Encoded protein: CASSSDPVGRDEQYF.

The rearrangement joins TRBV15 to TRBJ1-3; D perhaps matches TRBD1 (5 bases). Per germline, CDR1 LNHNV and CDR2 YYDKDF (reference sequence). The CDR3 consists of 13 residues. Trimming stripped 0 bases from V and 8 bases from J, with 8 bases between. The DNA for the CDR3 is TGTGCCACCAGCAGAGAGCGGGGCCACACCATATATTTT. This encodes CATSRERGHTIYF.

This sequence joins TRBV29-1 and TRBJ2-7; 9 nucleotides match TRBD2. Germline loops: CDR1 SQVTM, CDR2 ANQGSEA. This CDR3 has 14 residues. The junction had 5 bases not matched to a gene; V was cut back by 4 bases and J by 1 base. CDR3 DNA sequence: TGCAGCGTTGGCGGGAGGGCCGTATCCTACGAGCAGTACTTC. Translating gives CSVGGRAVSYEQYF.

V gene TRBV27 combines with J gene TRBJ1-4, with TRBD1 matching 7 bases. CDR3 length: 14 amino acids. V trimming: 3 bases; J trimming: 5 bases; junction bases outside the gene matches: 3. Germline-derived CDR1 and CDR2 are MNHEY and SMNVEV (reference sequence). CDR3 nucleotides: TGTGCCAGCAGTTTCCAGGGGGTGAATGAAAAACTGTTTTTT. Residues: CASSFQGVNEKLFF. Complete variable domain (other parts from reference TRBV27 and TRBJ1-4): EAQVTQNPRYLITVTGKKLTVTCSQNMNHEYMSWYRQDPGLGLRQIYYSMNVEVTDKGDVPEGYKVSRKEKRNFPLILESPSPNQTSLYFCASSFQGVNEKLFFGSGTQLSVL.

The rearrangement uses TRBV6-5 and TRBJ1-1; D might be TRBD1 (6 bases). The germline V gene has CDR1 MNHEY and CDR2 SVGAGI. The CDR3 loop spans 16 amino acids. V lost 2 bases to trimming and J lost 4 bases, with 17 bases between them. CDR3 protein: CASSYAVRGLGTEAFF. The CDR3 DNA reads TGTGCCAGCAGTTACGCGGTCAGGGGTCTCGGCACTGAAGCTTTCTTT.

CDR3 region: CATSRGWGNEQFF. The CDR3 bases are TGTGCCACCTCCAGGGGGTGGGGAAATGAGCAGTTCTTC. The J gene is TRBJ2-1, the V gene TRBV19; the match to TRBD1 covers 7 bases. In germline, CDR1 is LNHDA, CDR2 SQIVND (reference sequence). After removal of 10 bases from V and 7 bases from J, the junction contained 10 bases not matched to a gene. The CDR3 spans 13 residues.

The rearrangement uses TRBV5-5 and TRBJ2-2; 11 bases are shared with TRBD2. From germline, CDR1 is SGHKS and CDR2 YYEKEE (reference sequence). The junction had 10 bases not matched to a gene; V was cut back by 0 bases and J by 6 bases. This CDR3 spans 18 amino acids. The CDR3, as DNA: TGTGCCAGCAGCTTGGAGGGACTAGCGGCGGAGGGACCCGGGGAGCTGTTTTTT. It codes for CASSLEGLAAEGPGELFF. Complete variable domain (other parts from reference TRBV5-5 and TRBJ2-2): DAGVTQSPTHLIKTRGQQVTLRCSPISGHKSVSWYQQVLGQGPQFIFQYYEKEERGRGNFPDRFSARQFPNYSSELNVNALLLGDSALYLCASSLEGLAAEGPGELFFGEGSRLTVL.

V is TRBV10-1 and J is TRBJ2-7; the match to TRBD2 covers 9 bases. Per the germline V gene, CDR1 is WNHNN and CDR2 is SYGVQD (reference sequence). The CDR3 sequence is 15 residues long. J lost 2 bases, V lost 1 base, and 3 bases had no gene match. CDR3 DNA: TGCGCCAGCAGTGAGTATGCGGGAGGGCCCTACGAGCAGTACTTC. Protein sequence: CASSEYAGGPYEQYF.

The rearrangement uses TRBV4-1 and TRBJ2-5, with 13 bases matching TRBD2. CDR1 and CDR2 (germline): MGHRA, YSYEKL. V lost 4 bases and J lost 5; bases outside the gene matches: 10. The CDR3 has 17 amino acids. CDR3 sequence (DNA): TGCGCCAGCAGCCCCTCAGGGACTAGCGGGACGGGGGAGACCCAGTACTTC. Translation: CASSPSGTSGTGETQYF.